This T cell receptor (beta chain) was identified during a study of prognosis after radiotherapy for stage I lung cancer. Across the whole study: The study enrolled about 12 men and several women as patients, aged roughly 53 to 90 with a median of 74.5 years. A median of around 7 months after radiotherapy, distant metastases were seen in a few patients, while no significant progression was shown by 15. Whole-study results and caveats: Reduced Shannon entropy following stereotactic body radiation therapy was recorded in patients who developed distant metastases.

Concerning this clonotype: Its antigen is as yet unknown.

The authors drew roughly 6.5 milliliters of peripheral blood at each of two time points. There are 13 residues in the CDR3. Germline V CDR1 and CDR2: SGHTA, FQGNSA. V dropped 8 bases and J dropped 1 base, with 6 bases sitting between them. Two-round multiplex PCR amplified TCR beta CDR3 from genomic DNA. Primers targeting each individual TRBV and TRBJ gene were applied in first-round PCR. From the multiplex PCR reads, TCRdb called clonotypes with MiXCR, one entry per CDR3 protein. The table includes approximately 23,000 distinct CDR3 sequences, around 42% detected once. The sequenced sample was PBMCs, obtained before or after stereotactic body radiation therapy (not recorded which). The chain employs TRBV7-2 and TRBJ1-6; the D is unclear. The sequence was collected from a donor over 45 with non-small cell lung cancer. The CDR3 loop is CASAESYNSPLHF. The CDR3 DNA reads TGTGCCAGCGCTGAATCCTATAATTCACCCCTCCACTTT.